This T cell receptor beta chain was captured in a study of shared clonotypes between healthy human individuals (dated by TCRdb to the early 2020s). With respect to the entire study: A few men and a couple of women, aged 18 to 49 years, made up the cohort. Per donor, three plates each were used for CD4 naive and CD4 memory, two for CD8 naive, and one for CD8 memory. To estimate repertoire size and how much clonotypes are shared between individuals, the study performed deep sequencing of blood TCR repertoires from about five healthy adults. To increase sequencing depth and limit assay-specific biases, different laboratories used diverse techniques to prepare libraries and sequence TCR repertoires. Leukapheresis yielded between about 0.85 and 10 billion PBMCs per donor. Study-wide conclusions, independent of this receptor: Sampling was restricted to blood, and TCR repertoires in tissues likely differ from the TCR repertoires found in blood. Because the study included only a small number of donors, the genetic and exposure-history diversity represented was limited. Compared with non-shared clonotypes, clonotypes shared by all four sorted-subset donors had higher generation probabilities. Naive subsets generally had larger estimated clonotype richness than memory subsets did. Pairwise subsampling led to the expectation that sequencing depth would affect the degree of clonotype sharing among donors. Even with the large sequencing depth, rarefaction of the sorted-subset datasets indicated that sequencing was incomplete. When a few donors were compared, the shared fraction of clonotypes was roughly 5% for naive CD4, around 4% for naive CD8, 2.3% for memory CD4, and roughly 0.4% for memory CD8.

The donors were healthy, HIV-negative adults who had no recently reported acute infections or vaccinations. Every donor was a Caucasian adult living in Nashville, Tennessee, USA. CD4+ T cells were enriched through magnetic negative selection, after which naive cells were positively selected on CD45RA and the remaining negative fraction served as the memory subset. After blood collection by leukapheresis, PBMCs were isolated using Ficoll-Histopaque density gradient centrifugation and then cryopreserved in the vapor phase of liquid nitrogen. Purity and quantity of every magnetically sorted T cell population were checked by analytical flow cytometry. Each sorted fraction had its genomic DNA isolated and then quantified by UV absorbance on a Nanodrop 2000c. TCR CDR3 regions were amplified from genomic DNA by multiplex PCR using the deep immunoSEQ assay. Genomic DNA extracted from each cell subset was distributed evenly over all wells of several immunoSEQ 96-well plates, and each plate served as one replicate. Each replicate PCR for sorted subsets received around 200 ng genomic DNA, equal to tens of thousands of T cell genomes. The purified libraries were quantified using a Qubit 3.0 fluorometer, sized with a Bioanalyzer 2100, and then quantified again using the KAPA Library Quantification kit. Every immunoSEQ 96-well plate was sequenced on a separate single-read 150-cycle Illumina NextSeq 550 flow cell. The authors processed their data as follows. Because the immunoSEQ output held only junctional sequences and lacked quality scores, the filtering could not match the filtering applied to full-length reads. Sequences were annotated with PyIR, a Python wrapper for IgBLAST v1.9, using IMGT germline references to assign V/J genes and CDR3. Any read was removed if the V/J assignment was weak (E-value above 1e-6), the CDR3 was missing, or the read contained stop codons, out-of-frame junctions, or ambiguous translated residues. V3J clonotypes were defined as sequences sharing the same inferred V gene, J gene, and CDR3 amino acid sequence. To compute the percentage overlap between repertoires, the number of shared unique clonotypes was divided by the size of the smaller repertoire. Repertoire richness was assessed with RTK rarefaction, the Chao1 estimator, and Recon v2.1 estimates of unobserved clonotypes. Generation probabilities were computed with OLGA for all TCRbeta clonotypes obtained by the gDNA method from a few donors. The table comes from immuneACCESS by way of TCRdb, which keeps in-frame sequences with V and J called. Part of the clones is missing from these tables; in studies checked, under half for an unresolved V gene and the rest for unknown reasons. The D gene and trimming were derived from the DNA, and the V and J assignments and clone size from that table. This sample comprises around 1.1 million clones, 77% of them detected only once. The ten largest clones add up to 0.89% of the sample.

On this clone itself: This clone's antigen is unknown. No base quality values were provided; no much bigger clone lies one nucleotide off.

The germline V gene (reference sequence) yields MNHEY for CDR1 and SMNVEV for CDR2. The CDR3 contains 13 residues, cysteine and phenylalanine counted. Only the CDR3 DNA stays, 39 bases, in frame from base 1. A distance of 12 bases separates the germline ends of V and J, which lose 3 bases and 7 bases respectively. The source material was memory CD4+ T cells from PBMCs. Read against the paper, the sample's cell subset or site label means: CD45RA-negative fraction. Recombination linked TRBV27 to TRBJ1-1; the D gene identity is not certain. This clonotype was obtained from a man younger than 35 in good health. Some clones in this sample may be carry-over from other donors' samples. The nucleotide sequence reads as follows: TGTGCCAGCAGTTTTAATTATGGAGTTGAAGCTTTCTTT. This encodes CASSFNYGVEAFF.